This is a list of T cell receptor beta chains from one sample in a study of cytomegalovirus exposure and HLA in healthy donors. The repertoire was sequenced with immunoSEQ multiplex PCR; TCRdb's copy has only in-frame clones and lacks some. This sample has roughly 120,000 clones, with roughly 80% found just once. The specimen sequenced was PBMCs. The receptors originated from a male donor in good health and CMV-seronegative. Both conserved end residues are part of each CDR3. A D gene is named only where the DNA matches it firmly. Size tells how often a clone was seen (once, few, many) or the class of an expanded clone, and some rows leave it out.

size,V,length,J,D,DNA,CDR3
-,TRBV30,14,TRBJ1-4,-,TGTGCCTGGAGTGTACGGCGGCTTAATGAAAAACTGTTTTTT,CAWSVRRLNEKLFF
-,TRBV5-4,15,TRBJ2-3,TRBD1,TGTGCCAGCAGCTTGTGGCAGGGGGTAGCGGATACGCAGTATTTT,CASSLWQGVADTQYF
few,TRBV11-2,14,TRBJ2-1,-,TGTGCCAGCAGCTTAGGCGGGTCATGGAATGAGCAGTTCTTC,CASSLGGSWNEQFF
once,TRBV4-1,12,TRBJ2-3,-,TGCGCCAGCAGCCAAGACGGGATGACGCAGTATTTT,CASSQDGMTQYF
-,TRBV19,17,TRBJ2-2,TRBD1,TGTGCCAGTAGTATAGACCCGGGACAGCAACTCACCGGGGAGCTGTTTTTT,CASSIDPGQQLTGELFF
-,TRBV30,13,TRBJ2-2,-,TGTGCCTGGAGTGTACTATCCCCCGGGGAGCTGTTTTTT,CAWSVLSPGELFF
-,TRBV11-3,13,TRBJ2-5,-,TGTGCCAGCAGCTCAGGGAATCAAGAGACCCAGTACTTC,CASSSGNQETQYF
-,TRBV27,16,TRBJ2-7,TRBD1,TGTGCCAGCAGTTTGGGCCCGGGACAGGGGGCCCACGAGCAGTACTTC,CASSLGPGQGAHEQYF
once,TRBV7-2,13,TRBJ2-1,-,TGTGCCAGCAGCTTAGGTCTCCCCAATGAGCAGTTCTTC,CASSLGLPNEQFF
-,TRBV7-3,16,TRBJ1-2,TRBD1,TGTGCCAGCAGCTTAGGGACAGGCCCCAGTAGTTATGGCTACACCTTC,CASSLGTGPSSYGYTF
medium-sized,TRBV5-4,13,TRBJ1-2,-,TGTGCCAGCAGCTTGGGAGGAACCTATGGCTACACCTTC,CASSLGGTYGYTF
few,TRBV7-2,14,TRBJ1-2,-,TGTGCCAGCAGCTTAGACGGACAGAACTATGGCTACACCTTC,CASSLDGQNYGYTF
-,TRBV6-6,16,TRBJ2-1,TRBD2,TGTGCCAGCAGGGGACTAGCGGGGAGCTCCTACAATGAGCAGTTCTTC,CASRGLAGSSYNEQFF
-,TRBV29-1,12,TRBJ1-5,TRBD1,TGCAGCGTCGGGACAGGGGGACAGCCCCAGCATTTT,CSVGTGGQPQHF
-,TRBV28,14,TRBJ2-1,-,TGTGCCAGCAGTCCCTACCAAGGGGTAGATGAGCAGTTCTTC,CASSPYQGVDEQFF
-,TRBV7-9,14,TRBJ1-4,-,TGTGCCAGCAGCTTATCAACCAGGGATGAAAAACTGTTTTTT,CASSLSTRDEKLFF
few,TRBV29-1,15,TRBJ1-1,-,TGCAGCGTTGCGTACCCAACTCGGGGTGCCACTGAAGCTTTCTTT,CSVAYPTRGATEAFF
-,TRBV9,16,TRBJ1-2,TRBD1,TGTGCCAGCAGCGTAGGTCCGACAGGGCATAACTATGGCTACACCTTC,CASSVGPTGHNYGYTF
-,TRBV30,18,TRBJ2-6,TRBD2,TGTGCCTGGATTCCCGCTTTATTGGCGGGAGCTGGGGCCAACGGCCTGACTTTC,CAWIPALLAGAGANGLTF
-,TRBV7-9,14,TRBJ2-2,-,TGTGCCAGCAGCTTAGTAGGGGCAACCGGGGAGCTGTTTTTT,CASSLVGATGELFF
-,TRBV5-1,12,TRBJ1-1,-,TGCGCCAGCAGAGCAGGTGGATTAGAAGCTTTCTTT,CASRAGGLEAFF
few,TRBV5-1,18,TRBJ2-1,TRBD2,TGCGCCAGCAGCTTGTTGGGGACTAGCGGGAGGATCCACAATGAGCAGTTCTTC,CASSLLGTSGRIHNEQFF
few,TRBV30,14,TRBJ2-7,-,TGTGCCTGGAGTGTTCGTCGCGGGTCCTACGAGCAGTACTTC,CAWSVRRGSYEQYF
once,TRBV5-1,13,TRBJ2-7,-,TGCGCCAGCAAGGGGCAGGACTCCTACGAGCAGTACTTC,CASKGQDSYEQYF
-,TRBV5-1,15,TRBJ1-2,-,TGCGCCAGCAGCTTGGTTGTGGGCCCCGACTATGGCTACACCTTC,CASSLVVGPDYGYTF
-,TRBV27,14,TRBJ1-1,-,TGTGCCAGCAGTTTCAGGGCCCCTAACACTGAAGCTTTCTTT,CASSFRAPNTEAFF
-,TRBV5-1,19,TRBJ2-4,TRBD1,TGCGCCAGCAGCTCCCCGGTGGGGGGACAGGGAAGGGCCAAAAACATTCAGTACTTC,CASSSPVGGQGRAKNIQYF
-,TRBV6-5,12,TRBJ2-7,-,TGTGTCTCAAGTCAGGGGTCCTACGAGCAGTACTTC,CVSSQGSYEQYF
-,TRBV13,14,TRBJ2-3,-,TGTGCCAGCAGCTCCGGTACAGGTTTTGTTACGCAGTATTTT,CASSSGTGFVTQYF
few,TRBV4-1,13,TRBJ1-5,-,TGCGCCAGCAGCCAAGATCTGGGAGGGCCCCAGCATTTT,CASSQDLGGPQHF